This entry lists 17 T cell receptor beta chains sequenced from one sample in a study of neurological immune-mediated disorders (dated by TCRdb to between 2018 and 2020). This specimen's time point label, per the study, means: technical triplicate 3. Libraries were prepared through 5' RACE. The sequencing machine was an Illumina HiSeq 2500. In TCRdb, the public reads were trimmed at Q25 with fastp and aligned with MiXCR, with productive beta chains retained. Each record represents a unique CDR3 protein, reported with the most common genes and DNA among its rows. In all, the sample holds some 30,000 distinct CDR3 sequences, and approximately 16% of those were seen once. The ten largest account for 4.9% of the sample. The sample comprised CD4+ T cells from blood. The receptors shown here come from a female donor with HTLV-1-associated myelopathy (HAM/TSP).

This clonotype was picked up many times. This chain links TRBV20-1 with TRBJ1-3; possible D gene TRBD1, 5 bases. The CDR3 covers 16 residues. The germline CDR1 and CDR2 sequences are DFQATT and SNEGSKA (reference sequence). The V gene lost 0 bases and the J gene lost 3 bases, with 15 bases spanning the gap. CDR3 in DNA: TGCAGTGCTAGAGATCCGGGGACCCAAGTTGGAAACACCATATATTTT. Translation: CSARDPGTQVGNTIYF.

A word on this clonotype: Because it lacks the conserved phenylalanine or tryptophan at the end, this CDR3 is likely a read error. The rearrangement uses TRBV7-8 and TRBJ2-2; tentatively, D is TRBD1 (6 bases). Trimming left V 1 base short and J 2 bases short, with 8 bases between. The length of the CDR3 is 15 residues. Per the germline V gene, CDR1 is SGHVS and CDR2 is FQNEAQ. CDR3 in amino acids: CASSLETGNTGELFI. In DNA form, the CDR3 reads TGTGCCAGCAGCTTAGAGACAGGAAACACCGGGGAGCTGTTTATT.

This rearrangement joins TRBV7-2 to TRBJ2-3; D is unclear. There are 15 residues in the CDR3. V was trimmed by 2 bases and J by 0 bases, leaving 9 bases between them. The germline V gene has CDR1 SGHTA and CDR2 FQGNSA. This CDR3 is CASSLRRRSTDTQYF. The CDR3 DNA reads TGTGCCAGCAGCTTACGCAGGCGCAGCACAGATACGCAGTATTTT.

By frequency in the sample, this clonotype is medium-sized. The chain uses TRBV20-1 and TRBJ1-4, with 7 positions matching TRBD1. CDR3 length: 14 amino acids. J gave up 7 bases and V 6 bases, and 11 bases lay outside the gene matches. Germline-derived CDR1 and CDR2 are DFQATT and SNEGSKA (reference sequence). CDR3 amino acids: CSAYHNRGGEKLFF. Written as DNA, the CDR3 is TGCAGTGCGTACCACAACAGGGGCGGTGAAAAACTGTTTTTT.

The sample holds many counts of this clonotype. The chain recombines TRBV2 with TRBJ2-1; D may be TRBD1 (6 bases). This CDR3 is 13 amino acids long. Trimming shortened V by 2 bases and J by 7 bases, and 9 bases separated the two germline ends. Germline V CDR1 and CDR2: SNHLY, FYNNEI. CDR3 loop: CASSEIGQNEQFF. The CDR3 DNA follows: TGTGCCAGCAGTGAAATCGGACAGAATGAGCAGTTCTTC.

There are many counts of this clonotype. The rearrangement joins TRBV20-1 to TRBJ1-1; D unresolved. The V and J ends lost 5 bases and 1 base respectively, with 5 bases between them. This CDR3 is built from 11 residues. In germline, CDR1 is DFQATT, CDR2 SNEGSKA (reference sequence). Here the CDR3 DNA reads TGCAGTGCTTTGGGGAACACTGAAGCTTTCTTT. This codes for CSALGNTEAFF.

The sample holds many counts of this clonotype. The chain's CDR3 is CSASDLGTVDTQYF. CDR3 nucleotides: TGCAGTGCTAGCGATCTGGGGACCGTAGATACGCAGTATTTT. V gene TRBV20-1 combines with J gene TRBJ2-3; TRBD1 or TRBD2 may be the D gene (5 bases each). CDR1 and CDR2 from the germline V gene are DFQATT and SNEGSKA (reference sequence). The CDR3 has 14 amino acids. V lost 3 bases and J lost 5, with 15 bases in between.

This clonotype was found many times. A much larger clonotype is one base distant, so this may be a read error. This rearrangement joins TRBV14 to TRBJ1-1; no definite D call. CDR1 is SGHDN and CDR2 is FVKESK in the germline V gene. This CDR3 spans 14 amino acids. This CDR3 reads CASSPQLLNTEGFF. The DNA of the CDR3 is TGTGCCAGCAGCCCACAACTACTGAACACTGAAGGTTTCTTT.

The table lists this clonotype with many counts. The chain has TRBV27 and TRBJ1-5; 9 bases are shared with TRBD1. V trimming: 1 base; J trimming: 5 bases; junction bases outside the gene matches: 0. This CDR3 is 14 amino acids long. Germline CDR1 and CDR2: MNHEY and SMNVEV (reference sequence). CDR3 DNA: TGTGCCAGCAGTTTATGGGACAGGGATCAGCCCCAGCATTTT. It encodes CASSLWDRDQPQHF.

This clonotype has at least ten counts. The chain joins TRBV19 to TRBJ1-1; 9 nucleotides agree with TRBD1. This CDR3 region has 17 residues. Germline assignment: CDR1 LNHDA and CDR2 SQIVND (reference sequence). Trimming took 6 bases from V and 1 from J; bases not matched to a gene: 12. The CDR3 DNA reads TGTGCCAGTAGGACCGGGACAGGGTATAGTCCGAACACTGAAGCTTTCTTT. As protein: CASRTGTGYSPNTEAFF.

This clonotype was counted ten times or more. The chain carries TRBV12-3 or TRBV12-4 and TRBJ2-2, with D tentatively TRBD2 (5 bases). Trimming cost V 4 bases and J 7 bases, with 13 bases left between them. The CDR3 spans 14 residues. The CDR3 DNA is TGTGCCAGCAGTTCAAGGATCGAGGGCGGGGAGCTGTTTTTT. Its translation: CASSSRIEGGELFF.

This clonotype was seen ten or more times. The CDR3 reads CASSQEVLGRHEQYF. The CDR3 nucleotides are TGTGCCAGCAGCCAAGAGGTCCTGGGGCGTCACGAGCAGTACTTC. The genes are TRBV4-2 and TRBJ2-7; possible D gene TRBD1, 5 bases. The CDR3 covers 15 residues. Per germline, CDR1 LGHNA and CDR2 YNFKEQ. V was cut by 0 bases and J by 5 bases, with 14 bases left in between.

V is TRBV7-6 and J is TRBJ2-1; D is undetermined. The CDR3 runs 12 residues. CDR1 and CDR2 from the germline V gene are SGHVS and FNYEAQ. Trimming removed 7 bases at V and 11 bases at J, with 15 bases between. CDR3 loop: CASTNLQWQQFF. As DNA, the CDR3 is TGTGCCAGCACCAATCTACAATGGCAGCAGTTCTTC.

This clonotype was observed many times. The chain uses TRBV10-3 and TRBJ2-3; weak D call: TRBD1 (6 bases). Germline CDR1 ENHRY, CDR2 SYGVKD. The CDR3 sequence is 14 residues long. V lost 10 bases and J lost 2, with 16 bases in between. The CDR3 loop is CATIRQDDTDTQYF. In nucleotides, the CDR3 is TGTGCCACCATTAGACAGGATGACACAGATACGCAGTATTTT.

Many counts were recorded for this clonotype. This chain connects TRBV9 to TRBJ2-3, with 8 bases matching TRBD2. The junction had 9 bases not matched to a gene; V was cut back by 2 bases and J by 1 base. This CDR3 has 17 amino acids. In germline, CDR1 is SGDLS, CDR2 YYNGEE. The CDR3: CASSVSSGGQGTDTQYF. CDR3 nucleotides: TGTGCCAGCAGCGTGAGTTCGGGAGGGCAGGGCACAGATACGCAGTATTTT.

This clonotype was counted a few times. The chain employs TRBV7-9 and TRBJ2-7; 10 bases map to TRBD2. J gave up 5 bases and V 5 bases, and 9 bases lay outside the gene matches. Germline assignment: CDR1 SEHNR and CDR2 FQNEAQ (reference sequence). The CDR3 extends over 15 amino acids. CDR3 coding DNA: TGTGCCAGCAGCGGGTTGGCGGGACTAGCGAACGAGCAGTACTTC. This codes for CASSGLAGLANEQYF.

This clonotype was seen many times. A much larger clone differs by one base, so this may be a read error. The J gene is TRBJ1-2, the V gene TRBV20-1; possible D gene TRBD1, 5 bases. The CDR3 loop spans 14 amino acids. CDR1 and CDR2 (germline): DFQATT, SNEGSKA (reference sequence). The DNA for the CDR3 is TGCAATGCTAGTAGGGGACGGGCTAACTATGGCTACACCTTC. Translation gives CNASRGRANYGYTF.